This paragraph covers one TCR beta chain sequence. This sample is drawn from a study of T cell responses to AZD1222 COVID-19 vaccine. Germline V gene data show CDR1 as SGHDN and CDR2 as FVKESK. The CDR3 is made up of 12 amino acids. The V end lost 8 bases, the J end lost 2 bases, and 10 bases lay between the germline ends. Clones were read by immunoSEQ multiplex PCR, and TCRdb kept only the in-frame ones, dropping some. Of about 170,000 clones listed, about 87% are singletons. The gene calls are TRBV14 and TRBJ2-7; tentative D call: TRBD2 (6 bases). This sequence was found in an adult who received the MenACWY meningococcal vaccine as a control. The specimen comprised peripheral blood, sampled 28 days after the second dose of the MenACWY control vaccine. The CDR3 DNA reads as TGTGCCAGCGGGGACTTGACCTACGAGCAGTACTTC. This codes for CASGDLTYEQYF.